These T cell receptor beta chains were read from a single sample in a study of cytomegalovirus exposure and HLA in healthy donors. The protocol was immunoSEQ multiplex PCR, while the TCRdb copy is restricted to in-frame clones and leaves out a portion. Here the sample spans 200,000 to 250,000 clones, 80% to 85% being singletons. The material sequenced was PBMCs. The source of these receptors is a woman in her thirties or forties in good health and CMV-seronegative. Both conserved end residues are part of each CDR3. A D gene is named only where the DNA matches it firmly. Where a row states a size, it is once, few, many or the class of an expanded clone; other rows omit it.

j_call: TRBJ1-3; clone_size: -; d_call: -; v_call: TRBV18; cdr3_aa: CASSPGQSGNTIYF; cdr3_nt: TGTGCCAGCTCACCCGGACAGTCTGGAAACACCATATATTTT
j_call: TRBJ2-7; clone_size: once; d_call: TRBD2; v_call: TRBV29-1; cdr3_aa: CSVEFGGGLSYEQYF; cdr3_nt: TGCAGCGTTGAATTCGGCGGGGGACTCTCCTACGAGCAGTACTTC
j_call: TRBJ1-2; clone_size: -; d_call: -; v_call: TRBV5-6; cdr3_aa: CASTLSDSVRSYGYTF; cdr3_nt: TGTGCCAGCACCCTTTCGGATTCGGTGAGGAGCTATGGCTACACCTTC
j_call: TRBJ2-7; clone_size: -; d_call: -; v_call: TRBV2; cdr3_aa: CASTSDSYEQYF; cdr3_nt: TGTGCCAGCACTTCGGACAGCTACGAGCAGTACTTC
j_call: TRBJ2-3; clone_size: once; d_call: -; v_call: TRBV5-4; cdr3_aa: CASSSSRLTDTQYF; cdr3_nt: TGTGCCAGCAGCTCGTCCAGGCTCACAGATACGCAGTATTTT
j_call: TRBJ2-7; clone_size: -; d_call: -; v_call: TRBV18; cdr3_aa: CASSSGLGEQYF; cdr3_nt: TGTGCCAGCTCATCGGGTCTCGGGGAGCAGTACTTC
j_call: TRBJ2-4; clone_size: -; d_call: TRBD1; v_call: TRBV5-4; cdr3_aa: CASSRGQGGNIQYF; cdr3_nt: TGTGCCAGCAGCAGGGGACAGGGGGGAAACATTCAGTACTTC
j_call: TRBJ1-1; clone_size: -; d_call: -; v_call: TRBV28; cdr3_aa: CASSLSLTGITEAFF; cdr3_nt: TGTGCCAGCAGCCTTAGTCTGACAGGCATCACTGAAGCTTTCTTT
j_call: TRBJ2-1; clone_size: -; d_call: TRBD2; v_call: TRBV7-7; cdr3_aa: CASSLGSSGRNEQFF; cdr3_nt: TGTGCCAGCAGCTTAGGTAGTAGCGGGAGAAATGAGCAGTTCTTC
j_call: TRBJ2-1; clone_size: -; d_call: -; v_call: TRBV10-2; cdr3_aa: CASSGSVLGGEQFF; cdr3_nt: TGCGCCAGCAGTGGATCAGTACTAGGAGGTGAGCAGTTCTTC
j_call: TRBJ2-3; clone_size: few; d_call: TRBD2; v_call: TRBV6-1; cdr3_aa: CASRVAGVYDTQYF; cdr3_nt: TGTGCCAGCAGAGTAGCGGGAGTTTATGATACGCAGTATTTT
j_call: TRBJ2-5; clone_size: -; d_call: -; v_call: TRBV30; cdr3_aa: CAWSGGGETQYF; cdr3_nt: TGTGCCTGGAGTGGAGGGGGAGAGACCCAGTACTTC
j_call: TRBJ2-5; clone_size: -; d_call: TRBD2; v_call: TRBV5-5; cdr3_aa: CASSPGLEGLAEETQYF; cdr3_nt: TGTGCCAGCAGCCCTGGGCTCGAAGGACTAGCGGAAGAGACCCAGTACTTC
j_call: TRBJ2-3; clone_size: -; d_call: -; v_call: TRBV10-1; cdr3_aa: CASSPAPGDTQYF; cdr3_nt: TGCGCCAGCAGCCCGGCCCCGGGAGATACGCAGTATTTT
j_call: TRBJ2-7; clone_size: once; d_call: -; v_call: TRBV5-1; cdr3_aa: CASSLSSQVYEQYF; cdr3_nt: TGCGCCAGCAGCTTGAGCTCTCAGGTCTACGAGCAGTACTTC
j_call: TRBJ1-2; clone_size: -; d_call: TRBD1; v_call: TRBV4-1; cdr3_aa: CASSQSDRSNYGYTF; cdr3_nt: TGCGCCAGCAGCCAATCGGACAGGAGTAACTATGGCTACACCTTC
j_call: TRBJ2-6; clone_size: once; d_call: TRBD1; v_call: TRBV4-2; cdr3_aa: CASSLGTAISGANVLTF; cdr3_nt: TGTGCCAGCAGCCTAGGGACAGCCATCTCTGGGGCCAACGTCCTGACTTTC
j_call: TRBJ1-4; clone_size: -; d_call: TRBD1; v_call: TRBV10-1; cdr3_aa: CAVNPSTGGAWANEKLFF; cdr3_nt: TGCGCCGTGAACCCTTCGACAGGGGGCGCTTGGGCTAATGAAAAACTGTTTTTT
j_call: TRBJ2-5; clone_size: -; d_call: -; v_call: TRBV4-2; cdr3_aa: CASSPLRGETQYF; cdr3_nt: TGTGCCAGCAGCCCCCTAAGGGGAGAGACCCAGTACTTC
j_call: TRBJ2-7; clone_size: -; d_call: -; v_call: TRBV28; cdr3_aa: CASSPPTRYEQYF; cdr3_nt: TGTGCCAGCAGTCCTCCGACTAGATACGAGCAGTACTTC
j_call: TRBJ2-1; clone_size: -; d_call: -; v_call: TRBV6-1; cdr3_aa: CASRPAGSYNEQFF; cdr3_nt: TGTGCCAGCAGGCCCGCCGGCTCCTACAATGAGCAGTTCTTC
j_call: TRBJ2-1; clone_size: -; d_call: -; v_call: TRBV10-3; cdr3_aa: CAIRSGWVTFNGQFF; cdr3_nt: TGTGCCATCAGATCGGGTTGGGTGACCTTCAATGGGCAGTTCTTC
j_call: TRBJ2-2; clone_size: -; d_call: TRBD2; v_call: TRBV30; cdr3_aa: CAWSVSGRDTGELFF; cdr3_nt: TGTGCCTGGAGTGTAAGCGGGAGGGACACCGGGGAGCTGTTTTTT
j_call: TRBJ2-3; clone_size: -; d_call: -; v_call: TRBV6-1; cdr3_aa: CASSASFGQLADTQYF; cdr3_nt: TGTGCCAGCAGTGCCTCTTTTGGGCAGCTGGCAGATACGCAGTATTTT
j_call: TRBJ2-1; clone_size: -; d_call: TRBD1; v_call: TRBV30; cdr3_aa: CAWGARNRGVYEQFF; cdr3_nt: TGTGCCTGGGGGGCAAGAAACAGGGGGGTCTATGAGCAGTTCTTC
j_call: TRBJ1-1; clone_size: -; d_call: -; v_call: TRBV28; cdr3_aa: CASSLIGQTNTEAFF; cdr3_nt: TGTGCCAGCAGTTTAATCGGACAGACGAACACTGAAGCTTTCTTT
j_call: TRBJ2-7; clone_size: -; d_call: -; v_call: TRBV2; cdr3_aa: CASSVGRMHEQYF; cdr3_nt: TGTGCCAGCAGTGTGGGCAGGATGCACGAGCAGTACTTC
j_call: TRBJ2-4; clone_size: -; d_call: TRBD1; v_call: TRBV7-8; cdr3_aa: CASSTRTGNMYF; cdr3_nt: TGTGCCAGCAGCACCCGGACAGGAAACATGTACTTC
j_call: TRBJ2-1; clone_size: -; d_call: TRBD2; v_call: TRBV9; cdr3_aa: CASSPSGRGRSEQFF; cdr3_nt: TGTGCCAGCAGCCCTAGCGGGAGAGGTAGAAGTGAGCAGTTCTTC
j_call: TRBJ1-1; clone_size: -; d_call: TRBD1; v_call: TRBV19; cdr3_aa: CASSFEGANTEAFF; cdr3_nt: TGTGCCAGTAGTTTCGAGGGGGCTAACACTGAAGCTTTCTTT
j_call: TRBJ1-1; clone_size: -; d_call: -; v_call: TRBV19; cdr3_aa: CASSPLAGGNTEAFF; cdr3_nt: TGTGCCAGTAGTCCCCTCGCGGGGGGGAACACTGAAGCTTTCTTT
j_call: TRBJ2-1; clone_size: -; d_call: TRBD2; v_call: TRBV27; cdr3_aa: CASSSRLTSSGRHNEQFF; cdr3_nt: TGTGCCAGCAGTTCCAGGCTAACAAGTAGCGGGAGACATAATGAGCAGTTCTTC
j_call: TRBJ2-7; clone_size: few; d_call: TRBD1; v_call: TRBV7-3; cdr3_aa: CASSPTQGFEQYF; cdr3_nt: TGTGCCAGCAGCCCGACACAGGGGTTCGAGCAGTACTTC